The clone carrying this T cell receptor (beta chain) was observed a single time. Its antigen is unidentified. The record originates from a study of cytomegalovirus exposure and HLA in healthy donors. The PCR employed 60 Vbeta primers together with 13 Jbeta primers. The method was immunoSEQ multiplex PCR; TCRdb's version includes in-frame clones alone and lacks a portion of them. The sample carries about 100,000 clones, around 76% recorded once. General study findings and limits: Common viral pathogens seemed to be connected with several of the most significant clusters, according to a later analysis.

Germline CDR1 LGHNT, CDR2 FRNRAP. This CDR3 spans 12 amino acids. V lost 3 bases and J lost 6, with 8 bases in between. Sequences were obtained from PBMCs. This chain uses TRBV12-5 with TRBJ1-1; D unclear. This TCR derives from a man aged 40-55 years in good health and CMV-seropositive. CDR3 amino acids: CASGLEASEAFF. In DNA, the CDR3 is TGTGCTAGTGGTTTAGAGGCTTCTGAAGCTTTCTTT.